This TCR beta chain stems from a study of naive and memory T cell subsets. TCR cDNA received a 3' ligated oligonucleotide that carried a UMI. This CDR3 is built from 16 residues. CDR1 SGHAT and CDR2 FQNNGV come from the germline V gene. Between the trimmed V and J ends, which lost 7 bases and 4 bases, there was a span of 22 bases. In this sample, this clonotype turned up many times. Amplification of ligated cDNA took four PCR rounds with SP2 and nested alpha and beta constant primers. A single record per CDR3 protein comes from TCRdb applying MiXCR to the 5' RACE reads. This sample has 45,000 to 55,000 distinct CDR3 sequences; approximately 4.5% occur once, and the top ten carry around 0.8%.

The source of this sequence is a female donor in good health. The chain is built from TRBV11-2 and TRBJ1-1; possibly TRBD1 for D (5 bases). CDR3 sequence: CASIPLARAGFTEAFF. CDR3 DNA sequence: TGTGCCAGCATCCCCTTGGCCAGGGCCGGTTTCACTGAAGCTTTCTTT.